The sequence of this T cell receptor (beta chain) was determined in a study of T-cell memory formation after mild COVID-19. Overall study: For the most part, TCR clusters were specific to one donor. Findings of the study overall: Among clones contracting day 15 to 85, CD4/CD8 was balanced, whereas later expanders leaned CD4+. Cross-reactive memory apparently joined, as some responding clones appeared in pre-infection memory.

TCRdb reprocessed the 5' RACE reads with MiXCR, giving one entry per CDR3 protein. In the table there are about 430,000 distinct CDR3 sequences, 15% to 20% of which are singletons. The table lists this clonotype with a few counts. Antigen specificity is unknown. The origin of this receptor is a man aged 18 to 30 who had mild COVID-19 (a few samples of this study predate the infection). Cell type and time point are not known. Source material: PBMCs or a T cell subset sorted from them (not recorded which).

CDR3 sequence (DNA): TGTGCCACCACCCGGGACAGGGTCGGAGGGGCCAACGTCCTGACTTTC. Residues: CATTRDRVGGANVLTF. The chain employs TRBV15 and TRBJ2-6; 9 bases fit TRBD1. Germline V lookup: CDR1 LNHNV, CDR2 YYDKDF (reference sequence). The V gene end was trimmed by 7 bases and the J gene end by 4 bases; junction bases not matched to a gene: 8. CDR3 length: 16 amino acids.